This entry describes one T cell receptor (beta chain). This CDR3 spans 13 amino acids. Germline V CDR1 and CDR2: SQVTM, ANQGSEA. TRB cDNA libraries were made by UMI-labeled 5' RACE. Following a re-call of the 5' RACE reads, TCRdb has one entry per CDR3 protein and lacks DNA. The specimen's table records some 130,000 distinct CDR3 sequences. This sample stems from a study of CXCR3-negative and CXCR3-positive naive CD8 T cells. Naive cells were sorted as CD45RO-, CCR7+, CD27+ and CD95-. Sequenced sample: naive CXCR3- CD8+ T cells from blood. The subset denotes: CD45RO-CCR7+CD27+CD95- naive CD8+ T cells lacking CXCR3 (TNR3-). The chain uses TRBV29-1 and TRBJ1-1. The TCR sequence derives from a human donor in good health. Some clones in this sample may be carry-over from other donors' samples. The CDR3 reads CSGLTDMNTEAFF.